The clone carrying this T cell receptor (beta chain) was counted a single time. As yet, its antigen is unknown. The method was immunoSEQ multiplex PCR; TCRdb's version includes in-frame clones alone and lacks a portion of them. The sample records 75,000 to 95,000 clones, over 75% being singletons. The CDR3 is 13 amino acids. The ends were cut back, 4 bases at V and 7 bases at J, with 13 bases in the middle. CDR1 LGHNT and CDR2 FRNRAP come from the germline V gene. The data derive from a study of T cell responses to AZD1222 COVID-19 vaccine. Study-level findings and limits: Among those given AZD1222, only 6 or 7 were seropositive at baseline. Females made up more of the donors, who were largely white British, and clonal diversity may have come out too low.

The TCR sequence derives from an adult in good health. The V gene is TRBV12-5, the J gene TRBJ2-5; D uncertain. This specimen was peripheral blood, taken on day 0 of AZD1222 vaccination. The CDR3 bases are TGTGCTAGTGGTTCGGACGGCTCTCGGACCCAGTACTTC. It is translated as CASGSDGSRTQYF.